Listed here are 30 T cell receptor beta chains from one sample, sequenced in a study of blood T cell repertoires in COVID-19. The table came from immunoSEQ multiplex PCR; TCRdb's copy has only in-frame clones and leaves some out. The sample holds around 100,000 clones, about 85% seen once. The source material was peripheral blood. The source of these receptors is a man aged 50-60 years with active or convalescent COVID-19.

The J gene is TRBJ2-2, the V gene TRBV10-3, with D maybe TRBD2 (6 bases). Trimming left V 4 bases short and J 2 bases short, with 14 bases between. The CDR3 sequence is 16 residues long. Looked up from germline, CDR1 is ENHRY and CDR2 is SYGVKD. This CDR3 is CAISVGGKANTGELFF. The CDR3 DNA reads TGTGCCATCAGTGTTGGCGGGAAGGCCAACACCGGGGAGCTGTTTTTT.

This clone was seen a single time. The chain has TRBV12-3 or TRBV12-4 and TRBJ2-2; 7 nucleotides align to TRBD2. This CDR3 has 13 amino acids. Trimming at V came to 3 bases and at J to 9 bases, leaving 4 bases not matched to a gene. CDR3 in DNA: TGTGCCAGCAGTTTCAGGGAGGGGCGGGAGCTGTTTTTT. This codes for CASSFREGRELFF.

In DNA form, the CDR3 reads TGTGCCACCAGTGACCCGAGGGCACCCGGCTACACCTTC. Amino acid sequence: CATSDPRAPGYTF. V is TRBV24-1 and J is TRBJ1-2; D is uncertain. V gave up 4 bases and J gave up 8 bases, with 13 bases separating them. The CDR3 runs to 13 residues. CDR1 is KGHDR, CDR2 SFDVKD, per germline.

The chain uses TRBV4-2 and TRBJ2-5; weak D call: TRBD2 (6 bases). CDR3 length: 19 residues. Per germline, CDR1 LGHNA and CDR2 YNFKEQ. V was cut by 2 bases and J by 0 bases, with 22 bases left in between. The CDR3, as DNA: TGTGCCAGCAGCCAACCCCTTGGGTTGGGCGGGGCCAACCAAGAGACCCAGTACTTC. It codes for CASSQPLGLGGANQETQYF.

This clone was observed a few times. This chain joins TRBV10-3 and TRBJ2-5; tentative D call: TRBD2 (6 bases). Trimming took 0 bases from V and 5 from J, leaving 13 bases between them. CDR3 length: 15 residues. Per the germline V gene, CDR1 is ENHRY and CDR2 is SYGVKD. The CDR3 nucleotides are TGTGCCATCAGTGAGTCGGAAGGGAGGCATGAGACCCAGTACTTC. Its translation: CAISESEGRHETQYF.

The rearrangement uses TRBV10-3 and TRBJ2-1, with 8 bases matching TRBD2. Per the germline V gene, CDR1 is ENHRY and CDR2 is SYGVKD. This CDR3 region has 15 residues. Trimming at V came to 9 bases and at J to 6 bases, leaving 13 bases not matched to a gene. CDR3 DNA sequence: TGTGCCATGGCGGGGGGAAACTCCCAGCCCAATGAGCAGTTCTTC. This gives the protein CAMAGGNSQPNEQFF.

The V gene is TRBV19, the J gene TRBJ2-5; maybe TRBD1 (5 bases). From germline, CDR1 is LNHDA and CDR2 SQIVND (reference sequence). The CDR3 contains 13 residues. V lost 9 bases and J lost 7, with 18 bases in between. CDR3 DNA: TGTGCCAGCTGGACATACCCAATGGGGACCCAGTACTTC. Its protein is CASWTYPMGTQYF.

The chain joins TRBV7-9 to TRBJ2-7, with 10 bases matching TRBD1. Germline V CDR1 and CDR2: SEHNR, FQNEAQ (reference sequence). V lost 3 bases and J lost 2; bases outside the gene matches: 4. The CDR3 runs to 15 residues. The CDR3 DNA reads as TGTGCCAGCAGCTTTACCGGACAGGGGGCCTACGAGCAGTACTTC. Residues: CASSFTGQGAYEQYF.

The chain joins TRBV25-1 to TRBJ1-1; possible D gene TRBD1, 5 bases. Trimming shortened V by 10 bases and J by 3 bases, and 18 bases separated the two germline ends. Germline loops: CDR1 MGHDK, CDR2 SYGVNS. The CDR3 contains 14 residues. The CDR3 DNA reads as TGTGCCATCCCGTTGCTAACAGGTGACACTGAAGCTTTCTTT. Translating it yields CAIPLLTGDTEAFF.

This clone was counted a few times. The chain employs TRBV29-1 and TRBJ2-7; no definite D call. This CDR3 has 11 residues. Trimming removed 7 bases at V and 0 bases at J, with 7 bases between. The V gene's germline CDR1 is SQVTM and CDR2 ANQGSEA. CDR3 bases: TGCAGCGGTAGAGACTCCTACGAGCAGTACTTC. Amino acid sequence: CSGRDSYEQYF.

Only one count was recorded for this clone. V and J are TRBV7-9 and TRBJ2-7; 9 bases are shared with TRBD2. The germline CDR1 and CDR2 sequences are SEHNR and FQNEAQ (reference sequence). Trimming cost V 2 bases and J 4 bases; bases outside gene matches: 0. The CDR3 is 13 amino acids. The CDR3 region is CASSLTSGYEQYF. The CDR3 DNA reads as TGTGCCAGCAGCTTAACTAGCGGGTACGAGCAGTACTTC.

The chain joins TRBV15 to TRBJ2-7; TRBD1 is a possible D gene (6 bases). The germline V gene has CDR1 LNHNV and CDR2 YYDKDF (reference sequence). CDR3 length: 14 amino acids. V was trimmed by 5 bases and J by 0 bases, leaving 11 bases between them. The CDR3 is CATSQGTNSYEQYF. CDR3 DNA sequence: TGTGCCACCAGCCAGGGGACCAACTCCTACGAGCAGTACTTC.

This chain joins TRBV28 and TRBJ2-3, with a tentative D call TRBD1 (5 bases). V was clipped by 4 bases and J by 3 bases, with 8 bases between them. The CDR3 sequence is 13 residues long. Germline CDR1 reads MDHEN; CDR2 reads SYDVKM. The CDR3 region has the DNA TGTGCCAGCAGTTCGGCAGGGACAGATACGCAGTATTTT. Translated: CASSSAGTDTQYF.

As regards this clone: An end of the junction differs from the germline gene, which may be a read error. The rearrangement links TRBV7-7 to TRBJ2-5, with TRBD1 matching 9 bases. The CDR3 loop spans 15 amino acids. Germline V CDR1 and CDR2: SSHAT, FNYEAQ (reference sequence). CDR3: CASSPGTGRKETQYF. The CDR3 nucleotides are TGTGCTAGCAGCCCCGGGACAGGGCGAAAAGAGACCCAGTACTTC.

This clone appeared a single time. The rearrangement joins TRBV12-3 or TRBV12-4 to TRBJ2-3; D is unclear. V gave up 3 bases and J gave up 6 bases, with 4 bases separating them. CDR3 length equals 11 residues. CDR3 sequence reads: CASSFMDTQYF. CDR3 bases: TGTGCCAGCAGTTTCATGGATACGCAGTATTTT.

This sequence joins TRBV10-1 and TRBJ2-2; D gene uncertain. V was pared by 4 bases and J by 0 bases, with 6 bases between. The CDR3 is 14 amino acids. From germline, CDR1 is WNHNN and CDR2 SYGVQD (reference sequence). The CDR3, as DNA: TGCGCCAGCAGTGGTCGCGCGAACACCGGGGAGCTGTTTTTT. This translates into CASSGRANTGELFF.

The rearrangement uses TRBV3-1 (or the pseudogene TRBV3-2) and TRBJ1-3; D call uncertain. V lost 0 bases, J lost 0 bases, and 12 bases lay in between. This CDR3 is 17 amino acids long. Germline V gene lookup returns CDR1 LGHDT and CDR2 YNNKEL (reference sequence). The CDR3 spells CASSQDRYSSSGNTIYF. The CDR3 region has the DNA TGTGCCAGCAGCCAAGATCGGTACAGCAGCTCTGGAAACACCATATATTTT.

The chain has TRBV10-3 and TRBJ2-1; 10 positions agree with TRBD2. Germline-derived CDR1 and CDR2 are ENHRY and SYGVKD. V lost 6 bases to trimming and J lost 9 bases; unmatched junction nucleotides: 8. This CDR3 has 14 amino acids. CDR3 sequence: CAIRTGTSVVEQFF. CDR3 coding DNA: TGTGCCATCAGAACCGGGACTAGCGTCGTTGAGCAGTTCTTC.

The chain couples TRBV18 to TRBJ2-7; 12 bases match TRBD1. With 3 bases clipped from V and 4 bases from J, the junction kept 4 bases outside the gene matches. Germline V gene sequence: CDR1 KGHSH, CDR2 LQKENI. The CDR3 is 15 residues long. In DNA form, the CDR3 reads TGTGCCAGCTCACCCGGGACAGGGGGCACGTACGAGCAGTACTTC. Amino acid sequence: CASSPGTGGTYEQYF.

This chain joins TRBV28 and TRBJ2-7; a possible D gene is TRBD1 (6 bases). CDR1 MDHEN and CDR2 SYDVKM come from the germline V gene. The CDR3 contains 14 residues. Trimming removed 3 bases from V and 2 bases from J, with 11 bases in between. For the CDR3, the DNA is TGTGCCAGCAGTTTCCCAGGGGCTACCTACGAGCAGTACTTC. This sequence encodes CASSFPGATYEQYF.

The rearrangement joins TRBV11-2 to TRBJ2-2; perhaps TRBD2 as D (5 bases). Germline CDR1 is SGHAT and CDR2 is FQNNGV. The CDR3 runs to 15 residues. Trimming left V 6 bases short and J 1 base short, with 12 bases between. The CDR3 sequence: CASRRREMNTGELFF. In nucleotides, the CDR3 is TGTGCCAGCAGGCGACGGGAAATGAACACCGGGGAGCTGTTTTTT.

This clone appeared once. This chain uses TRBV13 with TRBJ1-3, with D possibly TRBD1 on 6 matching bases. Trimming cost V 4 bases and J 0 bases, with 10 bases left between them. Germline V CDR1 and CDR2: PRHDT, FYEKMQ (reference sequence). The CDR3 extends over 15 amino acids. The CDR3 sequence is CASSSDRASGNTIYF. As DNA, the CDR3 is TGTGCCAGCAGCTCGGACAGAGCCTCTGGAAACACCATATATTTT.

The count of this clone is one. The chain joins TRBV7-3 to TRBJ2-7, with 10 bases fitting TRBD1. V trimming: 5 bases; J trimming: 3 bases; junction bases outside the gene matches: 4. The CDR3 covers 14 residues. Germline V gene sequence: CDR1 SGHTA, CDR2 FQGTGA. CDR3 residues: CASSLTGGGYEQYF. As DNA, the CDR3 is TGTGCCAGCAGCCTGACAGGGGGCGGCTACGAGCAGTACTTC.

This chain links TRBV2 with TRBJ2-3; 7 bases map to TRBD2. The trim removed 5 bases at V and 4 bases at J, leaving 9 bases unmatched. CDR1 is SNHLY, CDR2 FYNNEI, per germline. The CDR3 spans 15 residues. This CDR3 is CASSPSTSRADTQYF. The CDR3 nucleotides read TGTGCCAGCAGTCCTTCGACTAGCAGGGCAGATACGCAGTATTTT.

The sample holds a few counts of this clone. The rearrangement links TRBV19 to TRBJ2-1; TRBD2 agrees at 12 bases. J gave up 9 bases and V 3 bases, and 9 bases lay outside the gene matches. This CDR3 comprises 16 residues. Germline-derived CDR1 and CDR2 are LNHDA and SQIVND (reference sequence). The CDR3 bases are TGTGCCAGTAGTATCGGGACGCTAGCGGGAGGGGGTGAGCAGTTCTTC. This translates into CASSIGTLAGGGEQFF.

This clone was seen a single time. The rearrangement joins TRBV4-2 to TRBJ1-5; D not certain. Germline-derived CDR1 and CDR2 are LGHNA and YNFKEQ. Trimming left V 0 bases short and J 0 bases short, with 6 bases between. This CDR3 has 15 residues. The CDR3 spells CASSQESHSNQPQHF. The CDR3, as DNA: TGTGCCAGCAGCCAAGAGAGCCATAGCAATCAGCCCCAGCATTTT.

The chain uses TRBV3-1 (or the pseudogene TRBV3-2) and TRBJ2-7; TRBD2 might be the D (6 bases). Trimming pared 5 bases from V and 3 bases from J, leaving 14 bases between. The germline CDR1 and CDR2 sequences are LGHDT and YNNKEL (reference sequence). The CDR3 has 14 residues. CDR3 nucleotides: TGTGCCAGCAGCTTCCGGAGGGGCAGCTACGAGCAGTACTTC. Translating gives CASSFRRGSYEQYF.

This chain uses TRBV25-1 with TRBJ2-7; TRBD2 matches at 7 bases. J lost 1 base, V lost 1 base, and 7 bases had no gene match. The CDR3 is made up of 16 amino acids. Germline V gene sequence: CDR1 MGHDK, CDR2 SYGVNS. CDR3 bases: TGTGCCAGCAGTGAATCAGCGGGAACTGAGTCCTACGAGCAGTACTTC. It translates to CASSESAGTESYEQYF.

The V gene is TRBV19, the J gene TRBJ2-3; the match to TRBD2 covers 8 bases. Unmatched junction bases numbered 1, after V lost 3 bases and J lost 5 bases. CDR3 length equals 13 residues. CDR1 is LNHDA and CDR2 is SQIVND in the germline V gene (reference sequence). CDR3 sequence reads: CASSILAGDTQYF. In nucleotides, the CDR3 is TGTGCCAGTAGTATCCTAGCGGGAGATACGCAGTATTTT.

The chain joins TRBV12-3 or TRBV12-4 to TRBJ1-5, with 7 bases lining up with TRBD1. The CDR3 loop spans 13 amino acids. The J segment lost 6 bases and the V segment lost 6 bases, leaving 5 bases of the junction unmatched. The CDR3 loop is CASSQGDGQPQHF. The CDR3 coding sequence is TGTGCCAGCAGCCAGGGGGACGGTCAGCCCCAGCATTTT.